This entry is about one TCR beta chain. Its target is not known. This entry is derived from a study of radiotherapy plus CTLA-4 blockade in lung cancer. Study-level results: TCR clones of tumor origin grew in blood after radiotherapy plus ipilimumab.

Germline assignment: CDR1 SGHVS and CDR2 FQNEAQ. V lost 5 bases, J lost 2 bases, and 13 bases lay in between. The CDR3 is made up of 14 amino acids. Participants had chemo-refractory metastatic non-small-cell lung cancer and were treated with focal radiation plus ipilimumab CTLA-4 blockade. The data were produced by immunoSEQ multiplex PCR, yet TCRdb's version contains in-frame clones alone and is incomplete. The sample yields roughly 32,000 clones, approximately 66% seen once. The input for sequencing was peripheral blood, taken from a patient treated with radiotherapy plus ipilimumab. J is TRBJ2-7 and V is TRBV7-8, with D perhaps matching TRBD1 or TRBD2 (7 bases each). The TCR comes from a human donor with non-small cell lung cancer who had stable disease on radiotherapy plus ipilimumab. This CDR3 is CASSLQGGAYEQYF. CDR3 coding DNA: TGTGCCAGCAGCCTTCAGGGGGGGGCCTACGAGCAGTACTTC.